This T cell receptor (beta chain) was recorded in a study of blood T cell repertoires in COVID-19. About the research overall: Samples taken during acute and convalescent COVID-19 were collected in the United States, Italy and Spain. T cells, B-cell-depleted T cells, or PBMCs supplied cDNA or gDNA.

Trimming cost V 1 base and J 5 bases; bases outside gene matches: 7. The CDR3 totals 16 residues. As handled by the study authors: Reference gene primers were amplified, and this amplification served to estimate nucleated cell counts. Sequencing used immunoSEQ multiplex PCR; TCRdb keeps in-frame clones, though not all of them. V and J calls and clone size are as listed in that table; D and trimming were resolved from the DNA. This sample has 69,000 or so clones, with 70% to 90% found just once. Sequencing was carried out using peripheral blood. The source of this sequence is a woman of 80 years or more with active or convalescent COVID-19. The chain carries TRBV23-1 and TRBJ2-2, with 7 bases identical to TRBD2. TRBV23-1 is flagged as an ORF with uncertain function. As DNA, the CDR3 is TGCGCCAGCAGTCAATTAAAAGCGGGAACGACCGGGGAGCTGTTTTTT. Protein product: CASSQLKAGTTGELFF.